This TCR beta chain was documented in a study of blood T cell repertoires in COVID-19. Study-level background: Samples of COVID-19 (acute and convalescent) were obtained from the United States, Italy and Spain.

Authors' analysis steps: Estimates of nucleated cell counts were drawn from the amplification of reference gene primers. Using immunoSEQ multiplex PCR, the repertoire was profiled, and TCRdb retains in-frame clones only, with some absent. D and trimming were read from the DNA, whereas the V and J calls and clone size are those reported in that table. The profile covers about 200,000 clones, with approximately 78% appearing a single time and 2.5% to 3% taken by the ten largest. This CDR3 region has 13 residues. Germline V gene lookup returns CDR1 KGHDR and CDR2 SFDVKD. V dropped 4 bases and J dropped 6 bases, with 9 bases sitting between them.

The chain employs TRBV24-1 and TRBJ2-1; the D gene is possibly TRBD1 (6 bases). Sequencing was carried out using peripheral blood. This TCR derives from a woman older than 75 with active or convalescent COVID-19. CDR3 region: CATSDPQGNEQFF. CDR3 nucleotides: TGTGCCACCAGTGACCCACAGGGCAATGAGCAGTTCTTC.